The T cell receptor (beta chain) described here comes from a study of beta chain features in type 1 diabetes. TCRB transcripts that were expressed got sequenced, as all of the isolated RNA had been reverse transcribed. Produced via immunoSEQ multiplex PCR; TCRdb's table is partial and in-frame only. The sample shows roughly 150,000 clones, about 9.8% of them seen only once. V gave up 5 bases and J gave up 2 bases, with 13 bases separating them. The CDR3 loop spans 14 amino acids. CDR1 and CDR2 (germline): SGHDN, FVKESK. The chain is built from TRBV14 and TRBJ2-7, with a tentative D call TRBD2 (6 bases). Sequenced sample: central memory CD4+ T cells from blood. This sequence originates from a woman aged 18-29 years in good health. The chain's CDR3 is CASSRGLLAYEQYF. Written as DNA, the CDR3 is TGTGCCAGCAGCAGGGGACTTCTCGCCTACGAGCAGTACTTC.